This TCR beta chain was recovered during a study of cytomegalovirus exposure and HLA in healthy donors. Overall study: Assignment to the Caucasian-associated ancestry cluster applied to 81% of the 350 to 500 genotyped donors. Study outcomes and limitations: Sequencing had likely introduced a cluster of highly shared sequence variants as an artifact. As was reported, the classifier diagnosed cytomegalovirus status with high specificity and sensitivity. Among the most significant clusters, several appeared linked to common viral pathogens in a later analysis.

There are 14 residues in the CDR3. CDR1 and CDR2 from the germline V gene are MDHEN and SYDVKM. Between the trimmed V and J ends, which lost 5 bases and 4 bases, there was a span of 12 bases. Researchers ran the PCR with 60 Vbeta and 13 Jbeta primers. The table came from immunoSEQ multiplex PCR; TCRdb's copy has only in-frame clones and leaves some out. The repertoire holds about 110,000 clones, with roughly 70% as singletons. As to this clone: The antigen remains undetermined.

This TCR was sampled from a man aged 18 to 29 in good health and CMV-seropositive. The sequenced material came from PBMCs. This chain links TRBV28 with TRBJ1-3, with D hard to call. CDR3 coding DNA: TGTGCCAGCAGTCGCTCCTCCACAGGAAACACCATATATTTT. It is translated as CASSRSSTGNTIYF.